A single T cell receptor beta chain is shown here with its context. Data came from immunoSEQ multiplex PCR; TCRdb stores just in-frame clones and leaves some out. The sample carries 150,000 or so clones, about 89% recorded once. This entry comes from a study of blood T cell repertoires in COVID-19. In germline, CDR1 is SGHVS, CDR2 FQNEAQ. Trimming took 5 bases from V and 3 from J; bases not matched to a gene: 10. This CDR3 has 15 residues. J is TRBJ2-7 and V is TRBV7-8; TRBD1 aligns across 7 bases. This sequence originates from a man aged 50-60 years with acute or convalescent COVID-19. Material: peripheral blood. The CDR3 reads CASSAKDRTRYEQYF. CDR3 bases: TGTGCCAGCAGCGCAAAGGACAGGACTCGCTACGAGCAGTACTTC.